Listed here are 7 T cell receptor beta chains from one sample, sequenced in a study of shared clonotypes between healthy human individuals. Some clones are missing from TCRdb's copy, which holds only in-frame ones; the method was immunoSEQ multiplex PCR. The profile shows roughly 1 million clones, about 84% of them singletons. The sequencing input was memory CD4+ T cells from PBMCs. Subset in this sample: CD45RA-negative fraction. Every receptor here comes from a man between 18 and 29 years old in good health. Some clones in this sample may be carry-over from other donors' samples.

V usage is TRBV6-1 and J usage is TRBJ1-2; 8 nucleotides agree with TRBD1. The CDR3 totals 15 residues. V shed 5 bases, J shed 6 bases, and the junction held 11 bases outside the gene matches. Germline V gene lookup returns CDR1 MNHNS and CDR2 SASEGT. CDR3 coding DNA: TGTGCCAGCAGTTTCAGGTTACAGGGGGGCGATGGCTACACCTTC. Its translation is CASSFRLQGGDGYTF.

About this clone itself: Within the sample, other DNA sequences also encode this same CDR3. The chain is built from TRBV7-9 and TRBJ2-7; D not resolved. In germline, CDR1 is SEHNR, CDR2 FQNEAQ (reference sequence). V was pared by 5 bases and J by 2 bases, with 4 bases between. This CDR3 contains 11 residues. CDR3: CASSAAYEQYF. CDR3 coding DNA: TGTGCCAGCAGCGCAGCCTACGAGCAGTACTTC. The full variable domain, with the rest looked up from reference TRBV7-9 and TRBJ2-7, is DTGVSQNPRHKITKRGQNVTFRCDPISEHNRLYWYRQTLGQGPEFLTYFQNEAQLEKSRLLSDRFSAERPKGSFSTLEIQRTEQGDSAMYLCASSAAYEQYFGPGTRLTVT.

This clone was observed a single time. V and J are TRBV4-3 and TRBJ2-7; TRBD1 agrees at 8 bases. This CDR3 is built from 16 residues. The ends lost 1 base at V and 5 bases at J; junction bases unmatched: 10. Germline V CDR1 and CDR2: LGHNA, YSLEER. CDR3 protein: CASSQGGGRGLHEQYF. The CDR3 DNA reads TGCGCCAGCAGCCAAGGAGGAGGCAGGGGGCTACACGAGCAGTACTTC.

The rearrangement links TRBV5-6 to TRBJ1-1; D is unclear. The CDR3 has 12 residues. Trimming took 3 bases from V and 6 from J, leaving 9 bases between them. Germline assignment: CDR1 SGHDT and CDR2 YYEEEE. In DNA, the CDR3 is TGTGCCAGCAGCTCCCCGGGAGCTGAAGCTTTCTTT. Protein product: CASSSPGAEAFF.

The J gene is TRBJ1-5, the V gene TRBV18; D remains unclear. The CDR3 consists of 13 residues. The ends were cut back, 6 bases at V and 6 bases at J, with 12 bases in the middle. CDR1 is KGHSH, CDR2 LQKENI, per germline. The CDR3 spells CASSPSWGQPQHF. CDR3 bases: TGTGCCAGCTCGCCCTCGTGGGGTCAGCCCCAGCATTTT.

The rearrangement joins TRBV28 to TRBJ2-2, with D possibly matching TRBD1 (6 bases). Germline CDR1 MDHEN, CDR2 SYDVKM. The V gene lost 6 bases and the J gene lost 1 base, with 9 bases spanning the gap. The CDR3 is made up of 14 amino acids. CDR3 amino acids: CASRYRENTGELFF. In DNA form, the CDR3 reads TGTGCCAGCAGATACAGGGAGAACACCGGGGAGCTGTTTTTT.

This chain joins TRBV6-5 and TRBJ1-1; D unclear. The CDR3 length is 14 residues. Between the trimmed V and J ends, which lost 4 bases and 6 bases, there was a span of 15 bases. Looked up from germline, CDR1 is MNHEY and CDR2 is SVGAGI. CDR3 sequence (DNA): TGTGCCAGCAGTTCTCTCTCAGGAGAGGCTGAAGCTTTCTTT. Protein product: CASSSLSGEAEAFF.